This T cell receptor beta chain was observed in a study of blood T cell repertoires in COVID-19. From germline, CDR1 is SGHRS and CDR2 YFSETQ. The CDR3 consists of 15 residues. J gave up 7 bases and V 3 bases, and 9 bases lay outside the gene matches. Data came from immunoSEQ multiplex PCR; TCRdb stores just in-frame clones and leaves some out. Found here are more than 10,000 clones, about 88% of them singletons; the top ten hold less than 35%. The sequence was collected from a human donor in a cohort sampled during active COVID-19. Sequencing used peripheral blood. The chain employs TRBV5-1 and TRBJ2-2, with 7 bases aligning to TRBD1. The CDR3 protein is CASSSKPGQDGELFF. CDR3 nucleotides: TGCGCCAGCAGCTCGAAACCCGGACAGGACGGGGAGCTGTTTTTT.